These T cell receptor beta chains were read from a single sample in a study of blood T cell repertoires in COVID-19. Sequencing used immunoSEQ multiplex PCR; TCRdb keeps in-frame clones, though not all of them. Among roughly 50,000 clones listed, just over 90% were seen once. Sequencing was done on a sample of peripheral blood. The receptors shown here come from a woman aged 40-49 years with active COVID-19. The CDR3 runs from the conserved cysteine through the conserved F or W. Each record gives: clone size, D gene, J gene, V gene, CDR3 DNA, CDR3 protein. D genes are given only for firm matches. Some rows mark clone size as missing; the rest say once, few, many or name a class of expanded clone.

clone_size: -; d_call: TRBD1; j_call: TRBJ2-7; v_call: TRBV7-2; cdr3_nt: TGTGCCAGCAGCCCTTATGGGACAGCCTACGAGCAGTACTTC; cdr3_aa: CASSPYGTAYEQYF
clone_size: -; d_call: -; j_call: TRBJ1-4; v_call: TRBV6-6; cdr3_nt: TGTGCCAGCAGTTACGCCGGGGGGAGGAGTGAAAAACTGTTTTTT; cdr3_aa: CASSYAGGRSEKLFF
clone_size: once; d_call: TRBD1; j_call: TRBJ1-2; v_call: TRBV3-1/TRBV3-2; cdr3_nt: TGTGCCAGCAGCCAAGGGACAGGGCACGGCTACACCTTC; cdr3_aa: CASSQGTGHGYTF
clone_size: -; d_call: TRBD1; j_call: TRBJ1-5; v_call: TRBV7-2; cdr3_nt: TGTGCCAGCAGCCCGGGACAGGGACTAGGATCGCCCCAGCATTTT; cdr3_aa: CASSPGQGLGSPQHF
clone_size: -; d_call: TRBD1; j_call: TRBJ1-4; v_call: TRBV6-5; cdr3_nt: TGTGCCAGCACCCACAGGGGGAGAAGTGAAAAACTGTTTTTT; cdr3_aa: CASTHRGRSEKLFF
clone_size: -; d_call: TRBD1; j_call: TRBJ2-2; v_call: TRBV24-1; cdr3_nt: TGTGCCACCAGCCCCTTATCAGGGGGCAAGTGGCCCGGGGAGCTGTTTTTT; cdr3_aa: CATSPLSGGKWPGELFF
clone_size: -; d_call: -; j_call: TRBJ2-1; v_call: TRBV5-8; cdr3_nt: TGTGCCAGCAGCTTGGATCCGGGGGGCGCAACGGGTGAGCAGTTCTTC; cdr3_aa: CASSLDPGGATGEQFF
clone_size: -; d_call: -; j_call: TRBJ2-5; v_call: TRBV6-5; cdr3_nt: TGTGCCAGCAGTTACTCCCGGACTCTCCAAGAGACCCAGTACTTC; cdr3_aa: CASSYSRTLQETQYF
clone_size: -; d_call: TRBD2; j_call: TRBJ2-3; v_call: TRBV12-5; cdr3_nt: TGTGCTAGTGGTTTGGCTAGCGGGGTCACAGATACGCAGTATTTT; cdr3_aa: CASGLASGVTDTQYF
clone_size: -; d_call: TRBD2; j_call: TRBJ2-7; v_call: TRBV4-3; cdr3_nt: TGCGCCAGCAGCCAAGATCGGGGGGGGACCTACGAGCAGTACTTC; cdr3_aa: CASSQDRGGTYEQYF
clone_size: -; d_call: -; j_call: TRBJ1-6; v_call: TRBV7-9; cdr3_nt: TGTGCCAGCAGCTTACTAGCTGGGGATTCACCCCTCCACTTT; cdr3_aa: CASSLLAGDSPLHF
clone_size: -; d_call: -; j_call: TRBJ2-2; v_call: TRBV5-1; cdr3_nt: TGCGCCAGCAGCCAGGGGGGAGGAACCGGGGAGCTGTTTTTT; cdr3_aa: CASSQGGGTGELFF
clone_size: once; d_call: TRBD1; j_call: TRBJ2-1; v_call: TRBV11-1; cdr3_nt: TGTGCCAGCAAACGGGACAGATACAATGAGCAGTTCTTC; cdr3_aa: CASKRDRYNEQFF
clone_size: -; d_call: TRBD1; j_call: TRBJ2-5; v_call: TRBV11-3; cdr3_nt: TGTGCCAGCAGCTTAGAGGGGACTCGGACAGGGGGCGAGGAGACCCAGTACTTC; cdr3_aa: CASSLEGTRTGGEETQYF
clone_size: -; d_call: -; j_call: TRBJ2-2; v_call: TRBV7-7; cdr3_nt: TGTGCCAGCAGCTTAGCGGGGGGGAACACCGGGGAGCTGTTTTTT; cdr3_aa: CASSLAGGNTGELFF
clone_size: -; d_call: TRBD1; j_call: TRBJ1-3; v_call: TRBV7-9; cdr3_nt: TGTGCCAGCAGCTTACCTCCGGGACAGGGACCTAGCTCTGGAAACACCATATATTTT; cdr3_aa: CASSLPPGQGPSSGNTIYF
clone_size: -; d_call: -; j_call: TRBJ2-4; v_call: TRBV5-6; cdr3_nt: TGTGCCAGCAGCTTCAGGCAGGGCGGACCAAACATTCAGTACTTC; cdr3_aa: CASSFRQGGPNIQYF
clone_size: few; d_call: -; j_call: TRBJ1-5; v_call: TRBV6-2/TRBV6-3; cdr3_nt: TGTGCCAGCAGTGCCGCTCGGAGCAATCAGCCCCAGCATTTT; cdr3_aa: CASSAARSNQPQHF
clone_size: once; d_call: TRBD1; j_call: TRBJ1-2; v_call: TRBV27; cdr3_nt: TGTGCCAGCAGTCTTTCAACCTCGGGACAGGGAACTGGCTACACCTTC; cdr3_aa: CASSLSTSGQGTGYTF
clone_size: -; d_call: TRBD1; j_call: TRBJ1-1; v_call: TRBV18; cdr3_nt: TGTGCCAGCTCAGGGACAGGGGGCGACACTGAAGCTTTCTTT; cdr3_aa: CASSGTGGDTEAFF
clone_size: -; d_call: -; j_call: TRBJ1-1; v_call: TRBV7-6; cdr3_nt: TGTGCCAGCAGAGGACAGATGAACACTGAAGCTTTCTTT; cdr3_aa: CASRGQMNTEAFF
clone_size: -; d_call: TRBD1; j_call: TRBJ1-2; v_call: TRBV4-1; cdr3_nt: TGCGCCAGCAGACGGGGATACAACCGGGACAGGGGAGGAGGCTACACCTTC; cdr3_aa: CASRRGYNRDRGGGYTF
clone_size: -; d_call: TRBD1; j_call: TRBJ2-7; v_call: TRBV11-2; cdr3_nt: TGTGCCAGCAGCTCCCCTCGGGACAGGGGTTACGAGCAGTACTTC; cdr3_aa: CASSSPRDRGYEQYF
clone_size: -; d_call: -; j_call: TRBJ1-1; v_call: TRBV5-8; cdr3_nt: TGTGCCAGCAGCTTGGAGACCACCCTGGGGAGGAACACTGAAGCTTTCTTT; cdr3_aa: CASSLETTLGRNTEAFF
clone_size: once; d_call: -; j_call: TRBJ1-5; v_call: TRBV23-1; cdr3_nt: TGCGCCAGCAGTCAGACTCAAGGTTGTCAGCCCCAGCATTTT; cdr3_aa: CASSQTQGCQPQHF
clone_size: -; d_call: -; j_call: TRBJ2-1; v_call: TRBV7-8; cdr3_nt: TGTGCCAGCAGCTTAGGTGCGGGACTCTCATACAATGAGCAGTTCTTC; cdr3_aa: CASSLGAGLSYNEQFF